This TCR beta chain is drawn from a study of T cell responses to AZD1222 COVID-19 vaccine. As to this clone: The antigen remains unidentified.

Libraries were prepared by immunoSEQ multiplex PCR; TCRdb keeps only in-frame clonotypes and omits some of them. Here the sample spans under 140,000 clones, around 90% being singletons. Study results and limitations: There were repertoire samples only from the period after the peak T cell response. Baseline seropositivity occurred in only 5 to 7 AZD1222 recipients. Reports say nearly half of spike-specific TCRs go after unmutated variant regions.

Germline lookup yields CDR1 ENHRY and CDR2 SYGVKD. V lost 3 bases and J lost 7, with 9 bases in between. This CDR3 is built from 13 residues. The clonotype originates from an adult who received the AZD1222 COVID-19 vaccine. The specimen was peripheral blood, collected 28 days after the second AZD1222 dose. This chain uses TRBV10-3 with TRBJ1-4; no clear D gene. CDR3 DNA sequence: TGTGCCATCAGTGAAAGGGCTGGTGAAAAACTGTTTTTT. Its protein product is CAISERAGEKLFF.